These 7 T cell receptor beta chains came from one sample sequenced in a study of cytomegalovirus exposure and HLA in healthy donors. This PCR relied on a set of 60 Vbeta primers and 13 Jbeta primers. The assay was immunoSEQ multiplex PCR, and TCRdb's table has in-frame clones only and misses some. This table has about 160,000 clones, approximately 70% appearing once. The sequencing input was PBMCs. The origin of the receptors is a woman between 18 and 30 years old in good health and CMV-seronegative.

This clone occurred a few times. The V call is TRBV6-6, the J call TRBJ1-5; maybe TRBD1 (6 bases). Germline CDR1 MNHNY, CDR2 SVGAGI (reference sequence). With 2 bases removed from V and 5 bases from J, the gap between germline ends came to 16 bases. The CDR3 has 16 amino acids. CDR3 protein: CASSYALQGSDQPQHF. The CDR3 DNA sequence: TGTGCCAGCAGTTACGCGCTACAGGGTTCGGATCAGCCCCAGCATTTT.

The genes are TRBV5-1 and TRBJ2-5; D not resolved. The CDR3 is 12 amino acids. V shed 7 bases and J shed 5 bases, with 12 bases lying between them. Germline CDR1 and CDR2: SGHRS and YFSETQ. CDR3 in amino acids: CASFLVRETQYF. The CDR3 DNA follows: TGCGCCAGCTTCTTAGTTCGGGAGACCCAGTACTTC.

This chain links TRBV4-1 with TRBJ2-3, with D perhaps matching TRBD1 (5 bases). With 3 bases removed from V and 2 bases from J, the gap between germline ends came to 9 bases. CDR3 length equals 14 residues. Germline assignment: CDR1 MGHRA and CDR2 YSYEKL. CDR3 protein: CASSQGQFTDTQYF. The CDR3 coding sequence is TGCGCCAGCAGCCAGGGGCAGTTCACAGATACGCAGTATTTT.

The V and J genes are TRBV4-1 and TRBJ2-2, with 15 nucleotides matching TRBD2. Germline CDR1 reads MGHRA; CDR2 reads YSYEKL. The CDR3 has 18 amino acids. Trimming removed 3 bases from V and 6 bases from J; junction bases left unmatched: 8. The CDR3 protein is CASSHGLAGGPMAGELFF. DNA for the CDR3: TGCGCCAGCAGCCACGGACTAGCGGGGGGGCCCATGGCCGGGGAGCTGTTTTTT.

The rearrangement uses TRBV30 and TRBJ2-1; 8 nucleotides align to TRBD2. The trim removed 4 bases at V and 7 bases at J, leaving 18 bases unmatched. Germline V lookup: CDR1 GTSNPN, CDR2 SVGIG (reference sequence). The CDR3 extends over 17 amino acids. The CDR3 coding sequence is TGTGCCTGGATACCCCCCCTACCTAAGCGGGAGAGGAATGAGCAGTTCTTC. This codes for CAWIPPLPKRERNEQFF.

J is TRBJ2-3 and V is TRBV5-1; D is possibly TRBD1 (5 bases). CDR1 is SGHRS, CDR2 YFSETQ, per germline. The V end was cut by 6 bases, the J end by 6 bases, with 20 bases between. The CDR3 consists of 15 residues. CDR3 region: CASTNDGQGRDTQYF. The CDR3 DNA follows: TGCGCCAGCACCAATGACGGCCAGGGTCGGGATACGCAGTATTTT.

This clone was seen more than once but under ten times. The V call is TRBV2, the J call TRBJ1-5, with a weak D call TRBD1 (5 bases). This CDR3 has 15 amino acids. V dropped 5 bases and J dropped 0 bases, with 11 bases sitting between them. CDR1 is SNHLY, CDR2 FYNNEI, per germline. The CDR3 here is CASSSTADSNQPQHF. Written as DNA, the CDR3 is TGTGCCAGCAGTTCGACAGCAGATAGCAATCAGCCCCAGCATTTT.